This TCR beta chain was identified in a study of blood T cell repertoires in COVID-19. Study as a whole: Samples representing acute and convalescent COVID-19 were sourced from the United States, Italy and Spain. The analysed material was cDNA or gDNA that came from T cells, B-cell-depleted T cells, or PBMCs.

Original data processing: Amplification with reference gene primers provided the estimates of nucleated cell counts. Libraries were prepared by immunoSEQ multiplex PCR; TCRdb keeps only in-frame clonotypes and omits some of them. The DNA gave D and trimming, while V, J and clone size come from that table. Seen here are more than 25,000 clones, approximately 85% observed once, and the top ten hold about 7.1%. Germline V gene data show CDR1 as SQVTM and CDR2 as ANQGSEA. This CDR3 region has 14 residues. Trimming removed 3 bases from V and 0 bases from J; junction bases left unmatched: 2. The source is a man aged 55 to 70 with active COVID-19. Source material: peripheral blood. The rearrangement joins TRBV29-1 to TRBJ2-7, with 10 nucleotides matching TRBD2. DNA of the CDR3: TGCAGCGTTGAGGGACTAGCGAACTCCTACGAGCAGTACGTC. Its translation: CSVEGLANSYEQYV.